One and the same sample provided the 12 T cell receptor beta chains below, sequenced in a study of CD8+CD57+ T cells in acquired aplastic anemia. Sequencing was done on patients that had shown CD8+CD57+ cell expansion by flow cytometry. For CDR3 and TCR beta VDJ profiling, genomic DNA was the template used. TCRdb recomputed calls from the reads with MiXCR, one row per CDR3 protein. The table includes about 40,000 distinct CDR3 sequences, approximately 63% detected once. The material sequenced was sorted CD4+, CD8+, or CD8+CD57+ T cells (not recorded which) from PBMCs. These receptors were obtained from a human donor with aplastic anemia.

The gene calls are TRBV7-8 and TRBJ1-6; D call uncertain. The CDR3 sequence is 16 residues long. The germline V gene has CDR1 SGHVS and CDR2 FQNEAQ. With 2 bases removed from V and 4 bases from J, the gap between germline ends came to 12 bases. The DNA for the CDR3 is TGTGCCAGCAGCTTAACTGGGTCCCCTTATAATTCACCCCTCCACTTT. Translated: CASSLTGSPYNSPLHF.

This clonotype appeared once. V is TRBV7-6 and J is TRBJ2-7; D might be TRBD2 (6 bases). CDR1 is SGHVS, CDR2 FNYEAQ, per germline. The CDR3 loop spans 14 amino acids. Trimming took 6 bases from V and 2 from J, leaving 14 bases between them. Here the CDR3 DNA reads TGTGCCAGCAGTGCGACCGGGAGAACCTACGAGCAGTACTTC. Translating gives CASSATGRTYEQYF.

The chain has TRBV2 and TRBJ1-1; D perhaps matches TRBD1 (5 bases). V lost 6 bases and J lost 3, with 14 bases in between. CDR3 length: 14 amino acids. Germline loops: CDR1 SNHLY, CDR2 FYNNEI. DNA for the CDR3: TGTGCCAGCAGCAACGACAGACCGGACACTGAAGCTTTCTTT. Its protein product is CASSNDRPDTEAFF.

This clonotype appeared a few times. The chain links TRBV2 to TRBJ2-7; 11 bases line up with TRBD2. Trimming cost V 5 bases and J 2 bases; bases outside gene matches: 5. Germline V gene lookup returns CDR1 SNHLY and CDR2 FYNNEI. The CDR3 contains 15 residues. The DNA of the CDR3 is TGTGCCAGCAGTTTAAATAGCGGGGGGGCCTACGAGCAGTACTTC. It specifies CASSLNSGGAYEQYF.

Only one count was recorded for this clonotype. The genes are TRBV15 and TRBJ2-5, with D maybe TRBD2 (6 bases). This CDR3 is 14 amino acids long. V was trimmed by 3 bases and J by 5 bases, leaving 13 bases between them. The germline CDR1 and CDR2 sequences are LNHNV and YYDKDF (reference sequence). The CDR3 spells CATSSMGLGETQYF. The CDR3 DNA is TGTGCCACCAGCAGCATGGGACTGGGGGAGACCCAGTACTTC.

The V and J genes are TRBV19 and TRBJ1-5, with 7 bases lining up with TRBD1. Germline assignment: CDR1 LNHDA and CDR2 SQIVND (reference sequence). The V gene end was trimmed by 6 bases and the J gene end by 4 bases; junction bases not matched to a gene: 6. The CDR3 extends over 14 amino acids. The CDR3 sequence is CASRSQGLNQPQHF. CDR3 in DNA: TGTGCCAGTAGGTCACAGGGGCTGAATCAGCCCCAGCATTTT. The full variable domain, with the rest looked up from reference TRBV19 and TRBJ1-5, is DGGITQSPKYLFRKEGQNVTLSCEQNLNHDAMYWYRQDPGQGLRLIYYSQIVNDFQKGDIAEGYSVSREKKESFPLTVTSAQKNPTAFYLCASRSQGLNQPQHFGDGTRLSIL.

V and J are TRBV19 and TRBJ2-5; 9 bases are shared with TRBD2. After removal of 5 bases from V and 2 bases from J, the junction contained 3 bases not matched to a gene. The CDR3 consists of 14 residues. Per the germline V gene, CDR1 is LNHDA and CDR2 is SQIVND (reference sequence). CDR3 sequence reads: CASSLGLAQETQYF. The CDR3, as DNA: TGTGCCAGTAGTCTTGGACTAGCGCAAGAGACCCAGTACTTC.

Written as DNA, the CDR3 is TGTGCCACCCGGGGGGAGACCCAGTACTTC. This gives the protein CATRGETQYF. The chain recombines TRBV19 with TRBJ2-5, with TRBD2 as a possible D gene (6 bases). Germline assignment: CDR1 LNHDA and CDR2 SQIVND (reference sequence). V lost 10 bases and J 5 bases, leaving 8 bases between the germline ends. CDR3 size: 10 residues. Based on the CDR3 plus reference TRBV19 and TRBJ2-5, the full variable domain is DGGITQSPKYLFRKEGQNVTLSCEQNLNHDAMYWYRQDPGQGLRLIYYSQIVNDFQKGDIAEGYSVSREKKESFPLTVTSAQKNPTAFYLCATRGETQYFGPGTRLLVL.

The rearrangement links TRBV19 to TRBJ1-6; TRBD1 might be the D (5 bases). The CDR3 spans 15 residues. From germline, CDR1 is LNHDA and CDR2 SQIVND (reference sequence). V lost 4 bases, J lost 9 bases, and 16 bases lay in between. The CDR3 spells CASSKIRDGPSPLHF. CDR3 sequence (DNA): TGTGCCAGTAGTAAAATAAGGGACGGGCCTTCACCCCTCCACTTT.

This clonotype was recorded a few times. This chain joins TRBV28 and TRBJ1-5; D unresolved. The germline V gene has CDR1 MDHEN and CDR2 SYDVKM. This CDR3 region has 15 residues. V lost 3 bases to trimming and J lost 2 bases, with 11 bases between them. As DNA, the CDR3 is TGTGCCAGCAGTTTTGGGCAGTTTGGCAATCAGCCCCAGCATTTT. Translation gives CASSFGQFGNQPQHF.

The CDR3 DNA follows: TGTGCCAGCAGCGGACAGGGCAGGAATAATTCACCCCTCCACTTT. As protein: CASSGQGRNNSPLHF. This chain links TRBV2 with TRBJ1-6, with 8 positions matching TRBD1. CDR3 size: 15 residues. Germline V gene sequence: CDR1 SNHLY, CDR2 FYNNEI. V trimming: 6 bases; J trimming: 5 bases; junction bases outside the gene matches: 6.

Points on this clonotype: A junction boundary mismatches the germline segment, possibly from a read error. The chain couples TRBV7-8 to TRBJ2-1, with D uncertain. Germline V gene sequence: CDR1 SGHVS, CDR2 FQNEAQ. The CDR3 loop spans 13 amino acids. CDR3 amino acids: CASSYSLDRTKSF. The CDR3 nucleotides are TGTGCCAGCAGCTACTCATTAGATCGAACCAAGTCCTTC.